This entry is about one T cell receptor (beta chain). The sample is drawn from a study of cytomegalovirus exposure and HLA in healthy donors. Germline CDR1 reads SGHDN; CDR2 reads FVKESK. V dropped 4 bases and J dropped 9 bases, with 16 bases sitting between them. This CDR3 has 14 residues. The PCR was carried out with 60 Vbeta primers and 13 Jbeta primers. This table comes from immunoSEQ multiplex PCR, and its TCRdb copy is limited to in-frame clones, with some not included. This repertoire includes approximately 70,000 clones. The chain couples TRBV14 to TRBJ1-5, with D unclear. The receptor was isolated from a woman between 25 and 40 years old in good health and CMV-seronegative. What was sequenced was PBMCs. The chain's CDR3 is CASSPSGNLGPQHF. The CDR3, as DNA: TGTGCCAGCAGCCCCTCGGGGAACCTTGGGCCCCAGCATTTT.